This TCR beta chain was obtained from a study of T cell repertoires in cytomegalovirus infection. Study-wide findings and caveats: CMV-specific TCR beta clonotypes restricted by HLA-C were the ones dominating the ex vivo response. Accumulated public TCR beta family frequency recognized individuals carrying CMV together with the relevant HLA.

The CDR3 spans 14 residues. Germline lookup yields CDR1 SEHNR and CDR2 FQNEAQ (reference sequence). The trim removed 5 bases at V and 3 bases at J, leaving 5 bases unmatched. Via MiXCR, TCRdb re-called the reads, giving one row per CDR3 protein. This table holds about 260,000 distinct CDR3 sequences, roughly 13% found once. This clonotype appeared many times. Its specificity is not known. The V call is TRBV7-9, the J call TRBJ2-7; 9 bases line up with TRBD1. This sequence was found in a human donor in good health (CMV status not recorded). Some clones in this sample may be carry-over from other donors' samples. The sample was PBMCs. The chain's CDR3 is CASSPRDRVYEQYF. CDR3 DNA: TGTGCCAGCAGCCCCCGGGACAGGGTCTACGAGCAGTACTTC.